These T cell receptor beta chains were read from a single sample in a study of technical replicates of blood from a few donors. TCRdb's copy holds only in-frame clones and misses some; the assay was immunoSEQ multiplex PCR. Seen here are 15,000 or so clones, about 86% observed once, and the top ten hold 9% to 15%. The sample comprised PBMCs. The receptor set was obtained from a human donor in good health. Both conserved end residues are part of each CDR3. A D gene is named only where the DNA matches it firmly.

TRBV29-1 | - | CSVDAGSSYNEQFF
TRBV14 | - | CASSAGLLRGGTYEQYF
TRBV4-2 | TRBD2 | CASSQDQGTSGRETQYF
TRBV29-1 | - | CSVAGDWGQPQHF
TRBV28 | TRBD1 | CASSLDRGVTEAFF
TRBV2 | - | CASTRGRDNWDEQFF
TRBV7-8 | - | CASSLPQGPIEKLFF
TRBV5-6 | - | CASSLAAVSRKSGNTIYF
TRBV29-1 | - | CSVRVGTSNAEQYF
TRBV7-9 | TRBD2 | CASRTSGSQSGELFF
TRBV10-1 | TRBD2 | CASSDGGLAVETQYF
TRBV5-1 | - | CASSLVIAQETQYF
TRBV6-1 | - | CASSAAGSYGYTF
TRBV19 | - | CASSIGSRGNEKLFF
TRBV9 | - | CASSVVLRGALNNEQFF
TRBV5-1 | - | CASSLEGRESDEQFF
TRBV6-6 | - | CASRSRTENTDTQYF
TRBV7-3 | - | CASRGRSNEQFF
TRBV6-1 | TRBD2 | CASSDGAGAPHEQYF
TRBV9 | - | CASSSTNGDTQYF
TRBV9 | - | CASSVEGRVMDEQYF
TRBV6-1 | - | CASSELDRSNEKLFF
TRBV5-4 | - | CASSFSGTGNYEQYF
TRBV4-2 | - | CASSQGGDFPHEQYF
TRBV6-5 | TRBD1 | CASRPDRGREEEQFF
TRBV5-1 | TRBD1 | CASSHGQGTSGANVLTF
TRBV19 | - | CASTPGERQPQHF